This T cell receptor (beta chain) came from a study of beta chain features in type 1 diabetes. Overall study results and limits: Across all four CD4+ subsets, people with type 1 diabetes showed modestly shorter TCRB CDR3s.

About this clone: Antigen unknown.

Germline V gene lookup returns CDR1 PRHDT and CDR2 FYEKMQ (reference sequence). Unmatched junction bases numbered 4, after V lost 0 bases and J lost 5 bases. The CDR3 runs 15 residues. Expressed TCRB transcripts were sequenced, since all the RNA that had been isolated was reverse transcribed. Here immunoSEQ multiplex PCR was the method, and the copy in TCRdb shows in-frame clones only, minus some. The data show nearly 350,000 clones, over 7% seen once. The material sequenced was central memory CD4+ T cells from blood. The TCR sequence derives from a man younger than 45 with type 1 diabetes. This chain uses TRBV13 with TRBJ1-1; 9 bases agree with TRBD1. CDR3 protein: CASSLGRDRATEAFF. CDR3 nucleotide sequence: TGTGCCAGCAGCTTAGGCCGGGACAGGGCAACTGAAGCTTTCTTT.